These 20 T cell receptor beta chains came from one sample sequenced in a study of OX40 agonist ivuxolimab in advanced cancers. Sequencing used immunoSEQ multiplex PCR; TCRdb keeps in-frame clones, though not all of them. The sample yields tens of thousands of clones, approximately 90% seen once. The source was CD4+ or CD8+ T cells sorted from blood, collected in a trial of the OX40 agonist ivuxolimab. These receptors originate from an adult with an advanced solid tumor such as melanoma, head and neck, liver or kidney cancer.

This chain connects TRBV11-2 to TRBJ2-7; 11 bases are a match to TRBD2. The CDR3 extends over 16 amino acids. J lost 12 bases, V lost 5 bases, and 18 bases had no gene match. Germline CDR1 is SGHAT and CDR2 is FQNNGV. DNA of the CDR3: TGTGCCAGCAGCACGGTTTCGGGACTAGCGGCTCCGGGACGGTACTTC. Residues: CASSTVSGLAAPGRYF.

The chain is built from TRBV11-3 and TRBJ1-3; D not certain. Germline V gene sequence: CDR1 SGHNT, CDR2 YENEEA. V was shortened by 2 bases and J by 2 bases, with 10 bases between the two germline ends. The CDR3 is made up of 15 amino acids. CDR3 sequence reads: CASSLKSTPGNTIYF. The CDR3 nucleotides read TGTGCCAGCAGCTTAAAAAGTACGCCTGGAAACACCATATATTTT.

J is TRBJ2-5 and V is TRBV27; 7 bases map to TRBD1. The last part of the DNA fits TRBJ2-7 better; the J call may be wrong. The length of the CDR3 is 13 residues. Looked up from germline, CDR1 is MNHEY and CDR2 is SMNVEV (reference sequence). The DNA for the CDR3 is TGTGCCAGCAGTCACACGACAGGGTTCGAGCAGTACTTC. It codes for CASSHTTGFEQYF.

The rearrangement links TRBV27 to TRBJ2-7; 7 bases are a match to TRBD1. This CDR3 contains 14 residues. J lost 2 bases, V lost 5 bases, and 6 bases had no gene match. The germline V gene has CDR1 MNHEY and CDR2 SMNVEV (reference sequence). The CDR3 loop reads CASSTLGQTYEQYF. The CDR3 nucleotides are TGTGCCAGCAGTACTTTGGGACAGACCTACGAGCAGTACTTC.

By frequency in the sample, this clone is medium-sized (0.01 to 0.1%). Other DNA sequences within the sample encode an identical CDR3. CDR3 DNA sequence: TGTGCCACCAGCAGAGACCGCGGGGGGGGTAATGAGCAGTTCTTC. Amino acids: CATSRDRGGGNEQFF. This chain connects TRBV15 to TRBJ2-1; 9 nucleotides line up with TRBD2. From germline, CDR1 is LNHNV and CDR2 YYDKDF (reference sequence). V lost 0 bases and J lost 7; bases outside the gene matches: 4. This CDR3 spans 15 amino acids.

J is TRBJ2-5 and V is TRBV28; D might be TRBD1 (6 bases). The V gene lost 4 bases and the J gene lost 5 bases, with 14 bases spanning the gap. The CDR3 is 14 residues long. Germline V gene sequence: CDR1 MDHEN, CDR2 SYDVKM. CDR3 DNA sequence: TGTGCCAGCAGTTCACAGGGTTGGGTTGAGACCCAGTACTTC. Translating it yields CASSSQGWVETQYF. Drawing the rest from reference TRBV28 and TRBJ2-5, the complete variable domain is DVKVTQSSRYLVKRTGEKVFLECVQDMDHENMFWYRQDPGLGLRLIYFSYDVKMKEKGDIPEGYSVSREKKERFSLILESASTNQTSMYLCASSSQGWVETQYFGPGTRLLVL.

The V and J genes are TRBV7-3 and TRBJ2-1, with TRBD2 identical over 10 bases. The V segment lost 2 bases and the J segment 5 bases; nucleotides outside the gene matches: 9. Germline-derived CDR1 and CDR2 are SGHTA and FQGTGA. CDR3 length: 17 amino acids. CDR3: CASSLVSPGLADNEQFF. The DNA for the CDR3 is TGTGCCAGCAGCTTAGTCTCTCCCGGACTAGCGGACAATGAGCAGTTCTTC.

V and J are TRBV28 and TRBJ1-1, with unresolved D. V was pared by 2 bases and J by 4 bases, with 8 bases between. In germline, CDR1 is MDHEN, CDR2 SYDVKM. The CDR3 consists of 13 residues. The CDR3 DNA reads as TGTGCCAGCAGTTTAGGGGAGGTCACTGAAGCTTTCTTT. This codes for CASSLGEVTEAFF.

V is TRBV5-4 and J is TRBJ2-7; D assignment may be TRBD1 or TRBD2 (6 bases each). V lost 2 bases and J lost 3, with 12 bases in between. CDR1 and CDR2 from the germline V gene are SGHNT and YYREEE (reference sequence). This CDR3 is built from 14 residues. CDR3 amino acids: CASSFVGGSYEQYF. For the CDR3, the DNA is TGTGCCAGCAGCTTTGTAGGGGGGAGCTACGAGCAGTACTTC.

The chain carries TRBV28 and TRBJ1-2, with D possibly being TRBD1 (6 bases). V was trimmed by 6 bases and J by 8 bases, leaving 25 bases between them. This CDR3 spans 16 amino acids. Germline CDR1 and CDR2: MDHEN and SYDVKM. The CDR3 is CASSRSQGDRRGGYTF. The CDR3 DNA sequence: TGTGCCAGCAGCAGGTCCCAAGGAGACAGGCGGGGGGGCTACACCTTC.

The CDR3 loop is CASTPTSGIPQFF. DNA for the CDR3: TGTGCCAGCACCCCCACTAGCGGGATTCCCCAGTTCTTC. The chain couples TRBV7-9 to TRBJ2-1; 10 positions match TRBD2. The length of the CDR3 is 13 residues. With V trimmed by 7 bases and J by 13 bases, 10 bases remained unmatched. CDR1 and CDR2 (germline): SEHNR, FQNEAQ (reference sequence).

Comment on this clone: This sample includes further DNA sequences coding for the same CDR3. The chain carries TRBV5-1 and TRBJ2-1; D is undetermined. V lost 2 bases and J 6 bases, leaving 9 bases between the germline ends. Germline CDR1 SGHRS, CDR2 YFSETQ. CDR3 length equals 13 residues. CDR3 residues: CASSLAFGNEQFF. The CDR3 nucleotides are TGCGCCAGCAGCTTAGCCTTTGGCAATGAGCAGTTCTTC.

The V and J genes are TRBV7-8 and TRBJ2-2, with D possibly being TRBD2 (6 bases). The germline V gene has CDR1 SGHVS and CDR2 FQNEAQ. This CDR3 region has 15 residues. V was shortened by 8 bases and J by 4 bases, with 17 bases between the two germline ends. As DNA, the CDR3 is TGTGCCAGCGGGGAACTGGCGGGACCCACCGGGGAGCTGTTTTTT. Residues: CASGELAGPTGELFF.

The chain is built from TRBV23-1 and TRBJ2-7; D gene unclear. TRBV23-1 is given ORF status, its function remaining uncertain. V dropped 1 base and J dropped 2 bases, with 21 bases sitting between them. The CDR3 has 18 residues. The CDR3 nucleotides read TGCGCCAGCAGTCAATACCATCCTCACGGCACGCCCCCCTACGAGCAGTACTTC. It is translated as CASSQYHPHGTPPYEQYF.

V usage is TRBV4-2 and J usage is TRBJ1-1; D uncertain. Trimming stripped 0 bases from V and 4 bases from J, with 21 bases between. The germline V gene encodes CDR1 LGHNA and CDR2 YNFKEQ. The CDR3 runs to 18 residues. CDR3 in amino acids: CASSQDLGLETRGTEAFF. The CDR3 bases are TGTGCCAGCAGCCAAGATTTAGGACTGGAGACTCGGGGCACTGAAGCTTTCTTT.

This chain links TRBV7-9 with TRBJ2-3; possible D gene TRBD2, 6 bases. Trimming took off 5 bases at V and 4 bases at J, with 13 bases between the two ends. The CDR3 runs 14 residues. Germline assignment: CDR1 SEHNR and CDR2 FQNEAQ (reference sequence). CDR3 region: CASSPWGRPDTQYF. The CDR3, as DNA: TGTGCCAGCAGCCCCTGGGGGAGGCCAGATACGCAGTATTTT.

The chain is built from TRBV28 and TRBJ2-2, with TRBD1 identical over 10 bases. This CDR3 is built from 17 residues. Germline V CDR1 and CDR2: MDHEN, SYDVKM. V was pared by 4 bases and J by 5 bases, with 10 bases of the junction left unmatched. This CDR3 reads CASSSYRDRGRTGELFF. CDR3 in DNA: TGTGCCAGCAGTTCATACCGGGACAGGGGCCGGACCGGGGAGCTGTTTTTT.

A few counts support this clone. V gene TRBV7-9 combines with J gene TRBJ2-2; 7 bases match TRBD2. Looked up from germline, CDR1 is SEHNR and CDR2 is FQNEAQ (reference sequence). This CDR3 is 16 amino acids long. Germline trimming cut 5 bases from V and 6 bases from J; bases unmatched to any gene: 12. This chain's CDR3 is CASSHPGRGIAGELFF. The CDR3 nucleotides are TGTGCCAGCAGCCACCCGGGGAGGGGAATAGCCGGGGAGCTGTTTTTT. Full variable domain (missing parts from reference TRBV7-9 and TRBJ2-2): DTGVSQNPRHKITKRGQNVTFRCDPISEHNRLYWYRQTLGQGPEFLTYFQNEAQLEKSRLLSDRFSAERPKGSFSTLEIQRTEQGDSAMYLCASSHPGRGIAGELFFGEGSRLTVL.

V gene TRBV30 combines with J gene TRBJ2-3; D might be TRBD1 or TRBD2, each matching 6 bases. With 3 bases removed from V and 2 bases from J, the gap between germline ends came to 18 bases. CDR3 length equals 16 residues. Germline CDR1 and CDR2: GTSNPN and SVGIG (reference sequence). The CDR3 nucleotides are TGTGCCTGGAGCTGGGGGGCAGTAGGCCCCACAGATACGCAGTATTTT. It translates to CAWSWGAVGPTDTQYF.

CDR3 protein: CASSLDWNSGNTIYF. The DNA of the CDR3 is TGTGCCAGCAGCTTGGACTGGAACTCTGGAAACACCATATATTTT. This chain links TRBV28 with TRBJ1-3; no clear D. The CDR3 length is 15 residues. V was clipped by 6 bases and J by 0 bases, with 12 bases between them. Per the germline V gene, CDR1 is MDHEN and CDR2 is SYDVKM.